A single sample is the source of the 20 T cell receptor beta chains below, sequenced in a study of T-cell reconstitution after alpha-beta-depleted transplantation in children. During its preparation, the TCRbeta library received unique molecular identifiers. MiXCR, applied by TCRdb to the PCR reads, yields one record per CDR3 protein. The repertoire holds about 400,000 distinct CDR3 sequences, with just over 20% as singletons. The sample here was PBMCs from the stem cell graft donor, taken from the stem cell graft. Receptors originate from a human donor who donated a stem cell graft to a child with acute myeloid leukemia.

This clonotype was recorded many times. The chain carries TRBV29-1 and TRBJ2-5; TRBD1 agrees at 7 bases. V trimming: 3 bases; J trimming: 6 bases; junction bases outside the gene matches: 4. From germline, CDR1 is SQVTM and CDR2 ANQGSEA. This CDR3 has 12 residues. The CDR3 is CSVDRDSQTQYF. The DNA for the CDR3 is TGCAGCGTTGATAGGGACAGCCAGACCCAGTACTTC.

This chain links TRBV5-1 with TRBJ2-3, with 9 nucleotides matching TRBD1. This CDR3 is built from 15 residues. The germline CDR1 and CDR2 sequences are SGHRS and YFSETQ. The trim removed 3 bases at V and 1 base at J, leaving 3 bases unmatched. The CDR3 loop is CASSSWTGGTDTQYF. DNA for the CDR3: TGCGCCAGCAGCTCATGGACAGGGGGCACAGATACGCAGTATTTT. Together with reference TRBV5-1 and TRBJ2-3, the CDR3 gives the full variable domain: KAGVTQTPRYLIKTRGQQVTLSCSPISGHRSVSWYQQTPGQGLQFLFEYFSETQRNKGNFPGRFSGRQFSNSRSEMNVSTLELGDSALYLCASSSWTGGTDTQYFGPGTRLTVL.

This sequence joins TRBV5-1 and TRBJ2-7; 9 bases align to TRBD1. This CDR3 has 15 residues. Germline trimming cut 4 bases from V and 4 bases from J; bases unmatched to any gene: 9. CDR1 SGHRS and CDR2 YFSETQ come from the germline V gene. As DNA, the CDR3 is TGCGCCAGCAGCCCCGGGACAGGGTCCCAATACGAGCAGTACTTC. Translated: CASSPGTGSQYEQYF.

This clonotype was observed a few times. The chain recombines TRBV20-1 with TRBJ2-1, with TRBD2 matching 9 bases. V shed 2 bases, J shed 7 bases, and the junction held 18 bases outside the gene matches. Per germline, CDR1 DFQATT and CDR2 SNEGSKA (reference sequence). The CDR3 has 18 residues. For the CDR3, the DNA is TGCAGTGCTAGAAGCTCTAGCGGGATAGCCGTAATTAGGAATGAGCAGTTCTTC. This translates into CSARSSSGIAVIRNEQFF.

This clonotype was counted between two and nine times. The chain carries TRBV28 and TRBJ1-1; no reliable D call. Trimming took off 7 bases at V and 1 base at J, with 19 bases between the two ends. From germline, CDR1 is MDHEN and CDR2 SYDVKM. The CDR3 is 16 amino acids. The CDR3 sequence: CASTSSGVSRNTEAFF. For the CDR3, the DNA is TGTGCCAGCACTTCCTCCGGGGTATCAAGGAACACTGAAGCTTTCTTT.

In its sample, this clonotype was seen many times. This chain links TRBV29-1 with TRBJ2-7; 10 bases fit TRBD1. The CDR3 length is 13 residues. Germline CDR1 SQVTM, CDR2 ANQGSEA. The CDR3 DNA sequence: TGCACCAAATTGGACAGGGGGGTCTACGAGCAGTACTTC. It yields the protein CTKLDRGVYEQYF.

This chain joins TRBV6-5 and TRBJ2-3; a weak D match, TRBD2 (6 bases). V lost 2 bases, J lost 1 base, and 16 bases lay in between. The germline V gene encodes CDR1 MNHEY and CDR2 SVGAGI. The CDR3 runs 17 residues. The CDR3 reads CASSYPTGTGGTDTQYF. Here the CDR3 DNA reads TGTGCCAGCAGTTACCCCACCGGGACGGGAGGCACAGATACGCAGTATTTT.

This clonotype occurred many times. The CDR3 protein is CSGRLAGYPLQFF. The CDR3 DNA sequence: TGCAGCGGTCGACTAGCGGGATACCCATTGCAGTTCTTC. The rearrangement joins TRBV29-1 to TRBJ2-1; 11 bases are shared with TRBD2. Germline loops: CDR1 SQVTM, CDR2 ANQGSEA. V was clipped by 7 bases and J by 12 bases; unmatched bases: 11. There are 13 residues in the CDR3.

This clonotype was counted many times. V and J are TRBV28 and TRBJ2-7; no clear D. V dropped 2 bases and J dropped 2 bases, with 7 bases sitting between them. Germline V gene lookup returns CDR1 MDHEN and CDR2 SYDVKM. The CDR3 runs 13 residues. CDR3 amino acids: CASSLPSAYEQYF. The DNA of the CDR3 is TGTGCCAGCAGTTTACCCTCAGCCTACGAGCAGTACTTC. Based on the CDR3 plus reference TRBV28 and TRBJ2-7, the full variable domain is DVKVTQSSRYLVKRTGEKVFLECVQDMDHENMFWYRQDPGLGLRLIYFSYDVKMKEKGDIPEGYSVSREKKERFSLILESASTNQTSMYLCASSLPSAYEQYFGPGTRLTVT.

V gene TRBV28 combines with J gene TRBJ1-2, with 7 bases matching TRBD1. The length of the CDR3 is 15 residues. The germline V gene encodes CDR1 MDHEN and CDR2 SYDVKM. V lost 5 bases, J lost 5 bases, and 11 bases stayed unmatched. CDR3 in amino acids: CASSPQQGTLYGYTF. CDR3 nucleotide sequence: TGTGCCAGCAGTCCCCAACAGGGGACGTTATATGGCTACACCTTC.

V usage is TRBV9 and J usage is TRBJ2-3; weak D call: TRBD1 (6 bases). Germline CDR1 is SGDLS and CDR2 is YYNGEE. The ends were cut back, 2 bases at V and 3 bases at J, with 13 bases in the middle. CDR3 size: 15 residues. The CDR3 DNA sequence: TGTGCCAGCAGCGTCCGGTTCCAGGGGACAGATACGCAGTATTTT. This encodes CASSVRFQGTDTQYF.

The chain recombines TRBV29-1 with TRBJ2-3; the match to TRBD1 covers 8 bases. Per the germline V gene, CDR1 is SQVTM and CDR2 is ANQGSEA. Germline trimming cut 1 base from V and 4 bases from J; bases unmatched to any gene: 13. The CDR3 covers 17 residues. CDR3 sequence (DNA): TGCAGCGTTGAAGTTAACTTGCAGGGGGCTTTCGCAGATACGCAGTATTTT. Translation: CSVEVNLQGAFADTQYF.

The V and J genes are TRBV5-1 and TRBJ1-3, with D possibly TRBD1 on 5 matching bases. Germline V gives CDR1 SGHRS, CDR2 YFSETQ. CDR3 size: 15 residues. With 3 bases removed from V and 4 bases from J, the gap between germline ends came to 14 bases. CDR3 DNA sequence: TGCGCCAGCAGCTCATCCGGGGCTCGGGGAAACACCATATATTTT. This codes for CASSSSGARGNTIYF.

The chain joins TRBV15 to TRBJ2-1; D call uncertain. The CDR3 runs to 16 residues. V was cut by 0 bases and J by 4 bases, with 13 bases left in between. Per the germline V gene, CDR1 is LNHNV and CDR2 is YYDKDF (reference sequence). The CDR3 loop is CATSRDVPAIYNEQFF. In nucleotides, the CDR3 is TGTGCCACCAGCAGAGATGTCCCTGCTATATACAATGAGCAGTTCTTC.

The J gene is TRBJ2-3, the V gene TRBV7-9, with TRBD1 matching 9 bases. The germline gives CDR1 SEHNR, CDR2 FQNEAQ (reference sequence). The trim removed 3 bases at V and 5 bases at J, leaving 9 bases unmatched. The CDR3 totals 16 residues. CDR3 sequence (DNA): TGTGCCAGCAGCTTCACTGCCGGGACAGGGCGAGATACGCAGTATTTT. Translated, it gives CASSFTAGTGRDTQYF.

In its sample, this clonotype was seen a few times. The rearrangement uses TRBV4-3 and TRBJ2-3; 8 bases map to TRBD2. The V and J ends lost 1 base and 1 base, in that order; junction bases with no gene match: 13. The germline CDR1 and CDR2 sequences are LGHNA and YSLEER. The CDR3 loop spans 19 amino acids. CDR3 in amino acids: CASSQVISGITVRTDTQYF. The CDR3 region has the DNA TGCGCCAGCAGCCAAGTCATTAGCGGGATTACCGTTCGCACAGATACGCAGTATTTT.

The chain joins TRBV15 to TRBJ1-2, with 9 bases that match TRBD1. Germline V gene sequence: CDR1 LNHNV, CDR2 YYDKDF (reference sequence). CDR3 size: 15 residues. Losses at the gene ends were 3 bases for V and 4 bases for J; bases not matched to a gene: 6. The CDR3: CATSRSPGQGYGYTF. Written as DNA, the CDR3 is TGTGCCACCAGCAGGTCTCCGGGACAGGGCTATGGCTACACCTTC. Based on the CDR3 plus reference TRBV15 and TRBJ1-2, the full variable domain is DAMVIQNPRYQVTQFGKPVTLSCSQTLNHNVMYWYQQKSSQAPKLLFHYYDKDFNNEADTPDNFQSRRPNTSFCFLDIRSPGLGDTAMYLCATSRSPGQGYGYTFGSGTRLTVV.

The sample holds many counts of this clonotype. The chain has TRBV20-1 and TRBJ2-4, with D possibly matching TRBD2 (5 bases). Trimming removed 5 bases at V and 4 bases at J, with 6 bases between. CDR3 size: 11 residues. Germline V lookup: CDR1 DFQATT, CDR2 SNEGSKA (reference sequence). The CDR3 sequence: CSAPGKNIQYF. The DNA of the CDR3 is TGCAGTGCTCCGGGGAAAAACATTCAGTACTTC.

The J gene is TRBJ2-1, the V gene TRBV24-1; D remains ambiguous. There are 13 residues in the CDR3. V was clipped by 5 bases and J by 3 bases, with 7 bases between them. Germline-derived CDR1 and CDR2 are KGHDR and SFDVKD. CDR3 loop: CATSGLDYNEQFF. The DNA of the CDR3 is TGTGCCACCAGTGGACTTGACTACAATGAGCAGTTCTTC.

The chain couples TRBV4-3 to TRBJ1-2; D is ambiguous. Per germline, CDR1 LGHNA and CDR2 YSLEER. This CDR3 comprises 15 residues. Between the trimmed V and J ends, which lost 0 bases and 4 bases, there was a span of 12 bases. The CDR3 spells CASSQEYQEAYGYTF. As DNA, the CDR3 is TGCGCCAGCAGCCAAGAGTACCAGGAGGCCTATGGCTACACCTTC.